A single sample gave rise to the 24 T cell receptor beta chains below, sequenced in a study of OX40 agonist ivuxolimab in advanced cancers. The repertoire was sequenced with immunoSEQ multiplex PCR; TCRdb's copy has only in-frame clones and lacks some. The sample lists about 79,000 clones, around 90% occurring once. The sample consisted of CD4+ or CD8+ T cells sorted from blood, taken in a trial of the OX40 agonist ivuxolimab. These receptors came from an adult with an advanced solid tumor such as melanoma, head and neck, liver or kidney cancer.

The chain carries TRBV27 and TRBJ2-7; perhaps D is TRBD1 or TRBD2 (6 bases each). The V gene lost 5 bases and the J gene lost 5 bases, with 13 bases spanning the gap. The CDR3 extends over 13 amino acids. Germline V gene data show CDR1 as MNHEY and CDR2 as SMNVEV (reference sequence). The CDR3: CASSLRGRHEQYF. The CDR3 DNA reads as TGTGCCAGCAGTCTACGGGGGCGGCACGAGCAGTACTTC.

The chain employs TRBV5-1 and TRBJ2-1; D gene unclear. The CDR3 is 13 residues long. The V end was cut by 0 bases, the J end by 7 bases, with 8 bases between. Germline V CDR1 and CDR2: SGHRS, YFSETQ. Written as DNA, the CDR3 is TGCGCCAGCAGCTTGGCCCTTGAGAATGAGCAGTTCTTC. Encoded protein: CASSLALENEQFF.

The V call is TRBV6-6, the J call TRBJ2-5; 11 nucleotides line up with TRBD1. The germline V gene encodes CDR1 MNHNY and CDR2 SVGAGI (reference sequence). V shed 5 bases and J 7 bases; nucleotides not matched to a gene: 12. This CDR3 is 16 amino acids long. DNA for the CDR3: TGTGCCAGCAGTATCTCCTGGACAGGGGGCGGGGGGACCCAGTACTTC. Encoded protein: CASSISWTGGGGTQYF.

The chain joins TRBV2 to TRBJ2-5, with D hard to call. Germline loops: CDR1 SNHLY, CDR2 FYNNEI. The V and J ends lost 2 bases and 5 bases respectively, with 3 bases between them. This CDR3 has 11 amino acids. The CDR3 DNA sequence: TGTGCCAGCAGTGAATACGAGACCCAGTACTTC. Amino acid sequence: CASSEYETQYF.

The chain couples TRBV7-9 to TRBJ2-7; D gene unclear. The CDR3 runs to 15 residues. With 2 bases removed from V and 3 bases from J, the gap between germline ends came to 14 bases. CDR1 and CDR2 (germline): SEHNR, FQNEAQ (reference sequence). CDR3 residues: CASSLFLNPDYEQYF. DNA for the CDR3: TGTGCCAGCAGCTTATTCCTGAACCCAGACTACGAGCAGTACTTC. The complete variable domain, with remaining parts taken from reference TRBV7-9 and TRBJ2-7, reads DTGVSQNPRHKITKRGQNVTFRCDPISEHNRLYWYRQTLGQGPEFLTYFQNEAQLEKSRLLSDRFSAERPKGSFSTLEIQRTEQGDSAMYLCASSLFLNPDYEQYFGPGTRLTVT.

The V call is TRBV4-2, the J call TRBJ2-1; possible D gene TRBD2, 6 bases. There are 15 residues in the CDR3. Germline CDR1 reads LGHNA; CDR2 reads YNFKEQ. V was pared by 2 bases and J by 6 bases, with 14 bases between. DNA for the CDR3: TGTGCCAGCAGCCAAAAAACTAGCCACAGCAATGAGCAGTTCTTC. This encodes CASSQKTSHSNEQFF.

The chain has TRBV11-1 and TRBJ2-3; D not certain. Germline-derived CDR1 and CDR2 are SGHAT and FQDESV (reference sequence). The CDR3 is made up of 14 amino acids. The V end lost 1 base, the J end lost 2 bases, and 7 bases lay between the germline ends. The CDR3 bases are TGTGCCAGCAGCTTAGATCGGTTCACAGATACGCAGTATTTT. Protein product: CASSLDRFTDTQYF.

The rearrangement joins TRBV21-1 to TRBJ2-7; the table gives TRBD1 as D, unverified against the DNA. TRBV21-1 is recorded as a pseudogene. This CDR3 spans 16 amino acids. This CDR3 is CASSKGWDRESYEQYF. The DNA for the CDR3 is TGTGCCAGCAGCAAGGGTTGGGACAGGGAATCCTACGAGCAGTACTTC.

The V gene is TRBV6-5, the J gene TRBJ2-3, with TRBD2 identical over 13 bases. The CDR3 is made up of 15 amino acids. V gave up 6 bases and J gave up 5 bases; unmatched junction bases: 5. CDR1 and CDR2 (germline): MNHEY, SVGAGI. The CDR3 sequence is CASSWRLAGGDTQYF. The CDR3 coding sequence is TGTGCCAGCAGCTGGCGACTAGCGGGAGGAGATACGCAGTATTTT.

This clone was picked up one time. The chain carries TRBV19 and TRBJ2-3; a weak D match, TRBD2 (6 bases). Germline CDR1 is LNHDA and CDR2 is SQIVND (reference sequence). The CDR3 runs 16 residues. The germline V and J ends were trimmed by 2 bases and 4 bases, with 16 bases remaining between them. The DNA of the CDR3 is TGTGCCAGTAGTATATCCCTCGCTAGCGACGCAGATACGCAGTATTTT. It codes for CASSISLASDADTQYF.

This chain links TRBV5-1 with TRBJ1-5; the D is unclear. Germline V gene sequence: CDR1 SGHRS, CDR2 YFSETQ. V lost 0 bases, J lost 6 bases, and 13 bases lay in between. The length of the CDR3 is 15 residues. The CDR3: CASSLVPGFGQPQHF. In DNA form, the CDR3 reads TGCGCCAGCAGCTTGGTTCCTGGGTTTGGTCAGCCCCAGCATTTT.

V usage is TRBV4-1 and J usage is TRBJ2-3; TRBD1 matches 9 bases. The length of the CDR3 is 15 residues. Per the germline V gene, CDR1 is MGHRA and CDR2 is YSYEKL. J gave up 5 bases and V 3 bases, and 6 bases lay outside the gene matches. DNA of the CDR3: TGCGCCAGCAGCCAGGGGGACAGGGATATAGATACGCAGTATTTT. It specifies CASSQGDRDIDTQYF.

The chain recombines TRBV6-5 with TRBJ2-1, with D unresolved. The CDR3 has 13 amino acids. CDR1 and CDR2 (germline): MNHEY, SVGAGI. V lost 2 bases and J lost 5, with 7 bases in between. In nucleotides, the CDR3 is TGTGCCAGCAGTTACGGCACAGACAATGAGCAGTTCTTC. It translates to CASSYGTDNEQFF.

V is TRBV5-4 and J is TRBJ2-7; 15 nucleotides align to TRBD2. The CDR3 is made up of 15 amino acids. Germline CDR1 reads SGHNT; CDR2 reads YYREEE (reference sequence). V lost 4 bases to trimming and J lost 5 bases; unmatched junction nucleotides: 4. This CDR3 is CASSRTSGRDDEQYF. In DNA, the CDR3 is TGTGCCAGCAGCCGGACTAGCGGGAGGGACGACGAGCAGTACTTC.

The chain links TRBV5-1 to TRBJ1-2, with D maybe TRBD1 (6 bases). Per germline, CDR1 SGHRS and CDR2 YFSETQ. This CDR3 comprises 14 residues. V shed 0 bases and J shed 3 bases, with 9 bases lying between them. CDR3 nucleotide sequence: TGCGCCAGCAGCTTGGGGACAGAATACTATGGCTACACCTTC. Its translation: CASSLGTEYYGYTF.

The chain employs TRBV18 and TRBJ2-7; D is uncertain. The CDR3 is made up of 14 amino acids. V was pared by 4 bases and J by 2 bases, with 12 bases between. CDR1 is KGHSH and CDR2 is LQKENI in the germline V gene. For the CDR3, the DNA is TGTGCCAGCTCACTTCAGGACGCCGCCTACGAGCAGTACTTC. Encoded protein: CASSLQDAAYEQYF.

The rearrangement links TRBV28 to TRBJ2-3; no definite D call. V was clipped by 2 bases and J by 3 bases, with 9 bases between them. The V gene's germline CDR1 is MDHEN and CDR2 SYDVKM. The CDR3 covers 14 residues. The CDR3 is CASSLRMGTDTQYF. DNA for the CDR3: TGTGCCAGCAGTTTAAGGATGGGTACAGATACGCAGTATTTT.

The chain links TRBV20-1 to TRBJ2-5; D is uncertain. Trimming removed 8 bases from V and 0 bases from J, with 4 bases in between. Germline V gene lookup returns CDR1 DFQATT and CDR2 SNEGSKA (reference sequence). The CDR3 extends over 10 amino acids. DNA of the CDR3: TGCAGTCCCTACCAAGAGACCCAGTACTTC. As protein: CSPYQETQYF.

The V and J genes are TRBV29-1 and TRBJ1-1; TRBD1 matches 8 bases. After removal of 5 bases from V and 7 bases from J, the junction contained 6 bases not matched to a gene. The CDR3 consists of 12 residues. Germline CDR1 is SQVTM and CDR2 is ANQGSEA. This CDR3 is CSVTFGTGEAFF. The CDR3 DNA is TGCAGCGTTACCTTCGGGACAGGTGAAGCTTTCTTT.

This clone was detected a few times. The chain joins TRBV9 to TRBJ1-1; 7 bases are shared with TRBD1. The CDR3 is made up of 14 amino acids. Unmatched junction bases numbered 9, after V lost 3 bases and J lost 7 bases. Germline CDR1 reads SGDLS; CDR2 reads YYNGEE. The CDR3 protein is CASSEGPWTGEAFF. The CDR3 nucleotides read TGTGCCAGCAGCGAGGGCCCCTGGACAGGTGAAGCTTTCTTT.

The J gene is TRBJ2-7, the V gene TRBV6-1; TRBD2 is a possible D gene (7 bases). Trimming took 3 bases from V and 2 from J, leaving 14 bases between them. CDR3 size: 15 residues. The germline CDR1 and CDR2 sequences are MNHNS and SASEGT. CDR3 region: CASSDARGGTYEQYF. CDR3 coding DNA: TGTGCCAGCAGTGACGCAAGGGGGGGCACCTACGAGCAGTACTTC.

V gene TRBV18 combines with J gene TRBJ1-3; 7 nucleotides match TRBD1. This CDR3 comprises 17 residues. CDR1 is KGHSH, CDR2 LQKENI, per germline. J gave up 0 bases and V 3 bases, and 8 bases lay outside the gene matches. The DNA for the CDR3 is TGTGCCAGCTCACCTTTCCAGGGGGTAGACTCTGGAAACACCATATATTTT. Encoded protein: CASSPFQGVDSGNTIYF.

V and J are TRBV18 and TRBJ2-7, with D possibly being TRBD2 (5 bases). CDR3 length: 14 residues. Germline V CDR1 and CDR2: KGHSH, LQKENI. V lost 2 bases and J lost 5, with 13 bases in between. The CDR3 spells CASSPGSATDEQYF. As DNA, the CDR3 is TGTGCCAGCTCACCAGGGAGCGCGACTGACGAGCAGTACTTC.

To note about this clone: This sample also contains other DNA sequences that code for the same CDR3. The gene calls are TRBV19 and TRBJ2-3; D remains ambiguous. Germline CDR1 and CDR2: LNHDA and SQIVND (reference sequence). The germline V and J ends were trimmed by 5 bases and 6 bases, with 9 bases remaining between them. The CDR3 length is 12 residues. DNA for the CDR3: TGTGCCAGTAGTGGTTTGACGGATACGCAGTATTTT. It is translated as CASSGLTDTQYF.